Shown below are 3 T cell receptor beta chains from a single sample sequenced in a study of cytomegalovirus exposure and HLA in healthy donors. The PCR employed 60 Vbeta primers together with 13 Jbeta primers. The repertoire was sequenced with immunoSEQ multiplex PCR; TCRdb's copy has only in-frame clones and lacks some. Counted here are 200,000 to 250,000 clones, roughly four fifths occurring once; the ten biggest clones make up about 0.2%. Sequenced: PBMCs. These receptors were obtained from a girl aged 2-9 years in good health and CMV-seronegative.

The table lists this clone with a count of one. J is TRBJ2-5 and V is TRBV6-1; 7 bases are a match to TRBD1. CDR1 and CDR2 from the germline V gene are MNHNS and SASEGT. The CDR3 has 15 amino acids. Germline trimming cut 6 bases from V and 1 base from J; bases unmatched to any gene: 8. The CDR3 DNA follows: TGTGCCAGCAGCCACATGACAGGGCCCCAAGAGACCCAGTACTTC. Its protein is CASSHMTGPQETQYF.

The rearrangement links TRBV19 to TRBJ2-2; 9 bases agree with TRBD2. Unmatched junction bases numbered 1, after V lost 5 bases and J lost 3 bases. Germline CDR1 is LNHDA and CDR2 is SQIVND (reference sequence). The CDR3 spans 14 residues. The CDR3 DNA reads as TGTGCCAGTAGTCAGCGGGGGGACACCGGGGAGCTGTTTTTT. It codes for CASSQRGDTGELFF.

V usage is TRBV7-8 and J usage is TRBJ1-6; D gene unclear. Germline lookup yields CDR1 SGHVS and CDR2 FQNEAQ. The CDR3 length is 15 residues. The V gene lost 1 base and the J gene lost 8 bases, with 12 bases spanning the gap. DNA of the CDR3: TGTGCCAGCAGCTTAGGATGGAGCGGAGATTCACCCCTCCACTTT. Protein: CASSLGWSGDSPLHF.